This T cell receptor (beta chain) was identified in a study of blood T cell repertoires in COVID-19. Some clones are missing from TCRdb's copy, which holds only in-frame ones; the method was immunoSEQ multiplex PCR. The sample yields 350,000 to 450,000 clones, 88% seen once. V shed 6 bases and J 4 bases; nucleotides not matched to a gene: 1. The CDR3 contains 13 residues. Germline V gene data show CDR1 as MDHEN and CDR2 as SYDVKM. Ages ranged from roughly 18 to 100 years, with residence in 24 US areas. Sequencing was carried out using PBMCs or T cells enriched from blood (not recorded which). The genes are TRBV28 and TRBJ1-2; 11 bases match TRBD1. This receptor was taken from a woman under 30 who had been exposed to COVID-19. CDR3 region: CASRGQGGYGYTF. For the CDR3, the DNA is TGTGCCAGCAGGGGACAGGGGGGCTATGGCTACACCTTC.